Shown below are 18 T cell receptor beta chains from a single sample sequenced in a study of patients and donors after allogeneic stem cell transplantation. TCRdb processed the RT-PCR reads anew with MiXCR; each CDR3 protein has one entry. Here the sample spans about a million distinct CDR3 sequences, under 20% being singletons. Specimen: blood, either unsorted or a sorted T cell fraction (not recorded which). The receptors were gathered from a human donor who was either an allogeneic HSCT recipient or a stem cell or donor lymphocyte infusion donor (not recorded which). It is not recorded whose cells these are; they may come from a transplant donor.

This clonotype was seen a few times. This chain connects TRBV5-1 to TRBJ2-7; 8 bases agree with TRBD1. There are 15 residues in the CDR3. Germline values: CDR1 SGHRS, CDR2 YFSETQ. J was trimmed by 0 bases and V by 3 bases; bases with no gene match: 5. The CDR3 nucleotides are TGCGCCAGCAGCTCGGGACAGGTCTACTCCTACGAGCAGTACTTC. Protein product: CASSSGQVYSYEQYF.

The CDR3 DNA reads TGCAGCGTCAAAGTGGACAGCAACTATGGCTACACCTTC. Protein sequence: CSVKVDSNYGYTF. This chain joins TRBV29-1 and TRBJ1-2, with D tentatively TRBD1 (6 bases). This CDR3 has 13 residues. Germline V gene lookup returns CDR1 SQVTM and CDR2 ANQGSEA. V was pared by 6 bases and J by 2 bases, with 13 bases between.

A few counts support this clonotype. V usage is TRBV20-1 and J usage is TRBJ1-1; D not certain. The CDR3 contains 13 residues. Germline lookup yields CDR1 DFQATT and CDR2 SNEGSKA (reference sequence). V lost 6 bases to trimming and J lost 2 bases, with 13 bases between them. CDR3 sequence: CSARRRGNTEAFF. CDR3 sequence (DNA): TGCAGTGCCCGGAGGCGGGGTAACACTGAAGCTTTCTTT.

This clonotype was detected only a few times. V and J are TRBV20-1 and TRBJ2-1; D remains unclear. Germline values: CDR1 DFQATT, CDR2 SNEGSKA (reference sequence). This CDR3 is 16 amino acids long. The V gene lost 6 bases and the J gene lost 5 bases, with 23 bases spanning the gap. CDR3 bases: TGCAGTGCCGCACCCTCCAAGTACCGGGTCAACAATGAGCAGTTCTTC. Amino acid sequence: CSAAPSKYRVNNEQFF.

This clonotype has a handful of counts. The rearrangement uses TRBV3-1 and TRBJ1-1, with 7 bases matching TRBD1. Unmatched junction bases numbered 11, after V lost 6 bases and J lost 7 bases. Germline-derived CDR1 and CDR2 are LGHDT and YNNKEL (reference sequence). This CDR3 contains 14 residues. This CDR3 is CASRGKTGSREAFF. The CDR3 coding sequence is TGTGCCAGCAGAGGTAAGACAGGGTCTCGTGAAGCTTTCTTT.

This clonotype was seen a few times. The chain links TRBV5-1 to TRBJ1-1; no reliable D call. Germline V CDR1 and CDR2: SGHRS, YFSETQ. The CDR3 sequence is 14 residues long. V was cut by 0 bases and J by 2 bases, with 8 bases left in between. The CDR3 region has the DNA TGCGCCAGCAGCTTGGCGGCGATTAACACTGAAGCTTTCTTT. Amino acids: CASSLAAINTEAFF.

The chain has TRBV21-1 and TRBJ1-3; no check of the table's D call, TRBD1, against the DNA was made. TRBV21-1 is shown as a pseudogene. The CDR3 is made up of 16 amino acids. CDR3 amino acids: CASSKVTGGFGNTIYF. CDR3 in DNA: TGTGCCAGCAGCAAAGTTACAGGGGGCTTTGGAAACACCATATATTTT.

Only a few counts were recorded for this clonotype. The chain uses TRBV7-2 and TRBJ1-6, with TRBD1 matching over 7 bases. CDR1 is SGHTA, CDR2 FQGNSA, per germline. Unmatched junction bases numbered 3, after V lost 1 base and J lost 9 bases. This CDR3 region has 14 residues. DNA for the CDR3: TGTGCCAGCAGCTTAGACAGGGGTATTTCACCCCTCCACTTT. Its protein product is CASSLDRGISPLHF.

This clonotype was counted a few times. CDR3 residues: CATQTGRIGTDTQYF. CDR3 sequence (DNA): TGTGCCACCCAAACAGGGCGAATTGGCACAGATACGCAGTATTTT. The V and J genes are TRBV21-1 and TRBJ2-3; TRBD1 was called by the table and not checked on the DNA. TRBV21-1 is a known pseudogene. The CDR3 has 15 amino acids.

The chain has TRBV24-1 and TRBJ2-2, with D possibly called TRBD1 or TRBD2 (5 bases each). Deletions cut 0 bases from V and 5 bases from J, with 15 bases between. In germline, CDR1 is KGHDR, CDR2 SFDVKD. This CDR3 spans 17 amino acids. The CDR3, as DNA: TGTGCCACCAGTGATTTGAACAGGAGGTCTGTAACCGGGGAGCTGTTTTTT. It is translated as CATSDLNRRSVTGELFF.

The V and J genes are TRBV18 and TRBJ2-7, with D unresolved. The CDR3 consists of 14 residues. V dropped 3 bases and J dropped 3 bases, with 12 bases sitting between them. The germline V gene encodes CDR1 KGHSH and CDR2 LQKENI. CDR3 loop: CASSPGRTIYEQYF. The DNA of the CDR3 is TGTGCCAGCTCACCCGGCAGGACGATCTACGAGCAGTACTTC.

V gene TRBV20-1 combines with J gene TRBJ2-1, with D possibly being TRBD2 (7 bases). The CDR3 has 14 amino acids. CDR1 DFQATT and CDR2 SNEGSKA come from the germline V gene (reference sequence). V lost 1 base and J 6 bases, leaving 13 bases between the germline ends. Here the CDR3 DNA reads TGCAGTGCTAGAGTGGCAAGGGGGGGCAATGAGCAGTTCTTC. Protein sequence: CSARVARGGNEQFF.

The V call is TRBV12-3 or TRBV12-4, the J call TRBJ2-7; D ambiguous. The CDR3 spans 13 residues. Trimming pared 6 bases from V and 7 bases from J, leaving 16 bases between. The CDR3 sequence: CASSHPPSEEQYF. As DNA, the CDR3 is TGTGCCAGCAGCCATCCCCCCTCGGAAGAGCAGTACTTC.

CDR3 region: CASSPGQTTEAFF. The CDR3 region has the DNA TGTGCCAGCAGCCCGGGACAGACGACTGAAGCTTTCTTT. The chain carries TRBV7-8 and TRBJ1-1; 7 bases fit TRBD1. This CDR3 contains 13 residues. The V and J ends lost 5 bases and 5 bases, in that order; junction bases with no gene match: 5. The germline gives CDR1 SGHVS, CDR2 FQNEAQ.

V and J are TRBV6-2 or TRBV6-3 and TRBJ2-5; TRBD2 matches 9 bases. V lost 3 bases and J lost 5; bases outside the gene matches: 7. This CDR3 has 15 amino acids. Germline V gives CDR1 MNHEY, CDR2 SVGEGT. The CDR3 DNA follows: TGTGCCAGCAGTTATGGCGGGAGGGCCCGGGAGACCCAGTACTTC. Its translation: CASSYGGRARETQYF.

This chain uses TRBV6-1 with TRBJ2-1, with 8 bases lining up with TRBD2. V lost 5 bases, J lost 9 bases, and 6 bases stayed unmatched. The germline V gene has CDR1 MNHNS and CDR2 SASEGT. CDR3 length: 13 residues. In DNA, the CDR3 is TGTGCCAGCAGTCCCAGCGGGAGTGCTGAGCAGTTCTTC. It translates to CASSPSGSAEQFF.

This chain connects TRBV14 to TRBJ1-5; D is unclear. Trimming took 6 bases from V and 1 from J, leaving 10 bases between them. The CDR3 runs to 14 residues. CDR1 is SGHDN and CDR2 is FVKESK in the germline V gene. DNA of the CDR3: TGTGCCAGCAGTACCCTCGGGAGCAATCAGCCCCAGCATTTT. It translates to CASSTLGSNQPQHF.

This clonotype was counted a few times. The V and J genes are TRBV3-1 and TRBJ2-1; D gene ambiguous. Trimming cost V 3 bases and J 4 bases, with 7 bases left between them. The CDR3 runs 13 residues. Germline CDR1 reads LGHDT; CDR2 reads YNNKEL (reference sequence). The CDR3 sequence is CASSQANYNEQFF. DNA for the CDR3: TGTGCCAGCAGCCAGGCTAATTACAATGAGCAGTTCTTC.